The source of this T cell receptor beta chain is a study of cytomegalovirus exposure and HLA in healthy donors (dated by TCRdb to 2016 to 2017). Regarding the research as a whole: The 666 repertoires of the first cohort and the 95 to 150 validation repertoires were produced on the same platform, according to a later analysis. The study aimed to test whether cataloging public T cell receptors could reveal signatures of past pathogen exposure. Besides the first cohort of approximately 710 subjects, a separate validation cohort made up of over a hundred different subjects was used. High-throughput TCR immunosequencing, statistical association of individual TCRs with disease status, and machine learning were combined to predict cytomegalovirus infection status.

CDR1 is given as SGHAT and CDR2 as FQNNGV, both from the germline V gene. The CDR3 measures 14 amino acids from cysteine to phenylalanine. Only the CDR3 region is kept as DNA, spanning 42 bases read in frame from base 1. V is pruned by 5 bases and J by 5 bases, leaving 7 bases of the junction without a gene match. Libraries were constructed by the immunoSEQ multiplex PCR assay. Turning to the authors' computational methods: A statistical classification framework was built for diagnosing cytomegalovirus status from the catalog of TCR beta chain sequences. TCRdb re-hosts the immuneACCESS table, in-frame sequences only. Its copies lack some clones; in the studies checked, an unresolved V gene accounts for under half of them, and the cause for the rest is not known. V, J and clone size reflect that table, while D and trimming were determined from the DNA. This sample is represented by about 160,000 clones; about 86% of them were singletons. The ten largest clones represent about 6% of the sample.

Broader findings and caveats from the paper: While some public TCRs were present in many individuals, most TCR sequences turned up only very rarely across donors. It was suggested by the authors that the approach could potentially be generalized to other disease states and immunological phenotypes. A few of the identified cytomegalovirus-associated TCR beta chains were confirmed in vitro to be specific for cytomegalovirus antigens. The study gave a list of over 150 TCR beta chains associated with cytomegalovirus. All 120 or so repertoires were used to score co-occurrence in the validation cohort in a later analysis, because that analysis had no HLA typing for the cohort. Subsequent analysis determined that TCRs grouped into clusters in the first cohort also showed a tendency toward co-occurrence across the approximately 120 validation repertoires, and 94% of cluster scores exceeded 0. Cytomegalovirus status was reported to be diagnosed by the classifier with high specificity and sensitivity in both the original and validation cohorts.

Notes on this clone: No cognate antigen has been identified for it. No base quality values were provided; no much bigger clone lies one nucleotide off.

The donors were included in the validation cohort of 120 subjects, a group kept apart from the approximately 700-subject first cohort. This receptor was taken from a young woman in good health and CMV-seronegative. The sample consisted of PBMCs. The rearranged chain carries TRBV11-2 and TRBJ2-7, with 9 junctional bases fitting TRBD1. The CDR3 protein sequence reads: CASSTGTGRNEQYF. The bases read TGTGCCAGCAGCACCGGGACAGGGAGGAACGAGCAGTACTTC.